This T cell receptor (beta chain) is drawn from a study of blood T cell repertoires in COVID-19. Study details: Italy, Spain and the United States were the sources of the convalescent and acute COVID-19 samples.

The assay was immunoSEQ multiplex PCR, and TCRdb's table has in-frame clones only and misses some. The table records 150,000 to 200,000 clones, more than 75% of them present only once. Trimming left V 7 bases short and J 0 bases short, with 15 bases between. The CDR3 loop spans 15 amino acids. The germline CDR1 and CDR2 sequences are MDHEN and SYDVKM. The chain has TRBV28 and TRBJ1-2, with D tentatively TRBD1 (6 bases). This TCR was recovered from a woman aged 45-60 years with acute COVID-19. Material: PBMCs or T cells enriched from blood (not recorded which). The CDR3 here is CASTTGPPANYGYTF. The CDR3 nucleotides read TGTGCCAGCACTACAGGGCCCCCTGCTAACTATGGCTACACCTTC.